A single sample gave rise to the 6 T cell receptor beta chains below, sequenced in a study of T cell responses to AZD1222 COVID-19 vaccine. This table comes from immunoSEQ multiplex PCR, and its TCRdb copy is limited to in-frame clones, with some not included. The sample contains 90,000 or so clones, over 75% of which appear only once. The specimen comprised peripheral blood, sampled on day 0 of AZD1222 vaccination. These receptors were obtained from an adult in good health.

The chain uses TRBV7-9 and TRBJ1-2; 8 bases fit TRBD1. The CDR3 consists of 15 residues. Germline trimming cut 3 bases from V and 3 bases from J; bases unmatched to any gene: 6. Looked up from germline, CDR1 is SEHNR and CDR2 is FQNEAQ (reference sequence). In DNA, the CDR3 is TGTGCCAGCAGCTTCGGACAGGGTGGGGACTATGGCTACACCTTC. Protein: CASSFGQGGDYGYTF.

For the CDR3, the DNA is TGTGCCAGTAGCGGGACTAGCGGGAGGGCCTACACCGGGGAGCTGTTTTTT. Translation gives CASSGTSGRAYTGELFF. The chain employs TRBV19 and TRBJ2-2; TRBD2 matches 16 bases. J gave up 3 bases and V 6 bases, and 4 bases lay outside the gene matches. CDR3 length: 17 amino acids. Germline-derived CDR1 and CDR2 are LNHDA and SQIVND (reference sequence). The complete variable domain, with remaining parts taken from reference TRBV19 and TRBJ2-2, reads DGGITQSPKYLFRKEGQNVTLSCEQNLNHDAMYWYRQDPGQGLRLIYYSQIVNDFQKGDIAEGYSVSREKKESFPLTVTSAQKNPTAFYLCASSGTSGRAYTGELFFGEGSRLTVL.

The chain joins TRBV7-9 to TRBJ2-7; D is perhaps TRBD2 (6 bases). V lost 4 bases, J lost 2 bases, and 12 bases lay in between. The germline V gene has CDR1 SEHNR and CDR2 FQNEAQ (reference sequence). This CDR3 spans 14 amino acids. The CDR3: CASSSAGQTYEQYF. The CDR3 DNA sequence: TGTGCCAGCAGCTCGGCGGGGCAGACCTACGAGCAGTACTTC. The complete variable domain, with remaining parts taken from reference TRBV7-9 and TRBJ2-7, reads DTGVSQNPRHKITKRGQNVTFRCDPISEHNRLYWYRQTLGQGPEFLTYFQNEAQLEKSRLLSDRFSAERPKGSFSTLEIQRTEQGDSAMYLCASSSAGQTYEQYFGPGTRLTVT.

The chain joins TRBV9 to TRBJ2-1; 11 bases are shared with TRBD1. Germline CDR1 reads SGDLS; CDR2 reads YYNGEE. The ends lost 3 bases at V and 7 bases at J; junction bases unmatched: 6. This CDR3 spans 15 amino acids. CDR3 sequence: CASSAGQGAINEQFF. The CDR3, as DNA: TGTGCCAGCAGCGCAGGACAGGGGGCAATAAATGAGCAGTTCTTC.

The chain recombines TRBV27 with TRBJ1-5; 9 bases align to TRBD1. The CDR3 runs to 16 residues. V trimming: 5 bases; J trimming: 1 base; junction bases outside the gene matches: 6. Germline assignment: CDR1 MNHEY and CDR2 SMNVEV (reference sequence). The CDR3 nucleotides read TGTGCCAGCAGTGCTCGACAGGGGGTAAGCAATCAGCCCCAGCATTTT. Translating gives CASSARQGVSNQPQHF.

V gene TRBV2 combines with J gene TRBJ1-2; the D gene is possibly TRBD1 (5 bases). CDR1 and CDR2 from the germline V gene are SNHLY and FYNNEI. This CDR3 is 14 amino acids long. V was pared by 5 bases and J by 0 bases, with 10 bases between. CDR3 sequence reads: CASSQQETNYGYTF. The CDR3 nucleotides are TGTGCCAGCAGTCAACAGGAGACTAACTATGGCTACACCTTC.